This T cell receptor beta chain was sequenced during a study of spatial heterogeneity in lung cancer. Using its own MiXCR run on the 5' RACE reads, TCRdb lists one record per CDR3 protein. The sample has about 92,000 distinct CDR3 sequences; 10% to 15% are singletons. In germline, CDR1 is KGHSH, CDR2 LQKENI. This CDR3 spans 14 amino acids. V was pared by 3 bases and J by 5 bases, with 7 bases of the junction left unmatched. Time point defined: sample taken at primary tumor resection. Samples were donated by 72 untreated early-stage non-small cell lung cancer patients. This clonotype was counted at least ten times.

This chain links TRBV18 with TRBJ2-7, with 7 bases lining up with TRBD1. The specimen comprised PBMCs, sampled at surgery. This receptor was identified in a male donor with early-stage non-small cell lung cancer. The CDR3 spells CASSPGTELHEQYF. In nucleotides, the CDR3 is TGTGCCAGCTCACCCGGGACAGAATTACACGAGCAGTACTTC.